Ten or more counts support the clone carrying this TCR beta chain. The antigen is unknown. After removal of 2 bases from V and 11 bases from J, the junction contained 3 bases not matched to a gene. CDR3 size: 12 residues. CDR1 and CDR2 from the germline V gene are MNHEY and SVGAGI. Individuals who volunteered at a blood bank located in Maryland, USA, made up the group of healthy controls. Sorted libraries were made with 850,000 to 1,000,000 CD4+ or CD8+ T cells. This entry is derived from a study of neurological immune-mediated disorders. Synthesis of cDNA used 5'RACE (with 10-nucleotide random UMIs). TCRdb analysed the 5' RACE reads with MiXCR anew, one entry per CDR3 protein. This sample has approximately 40,000 distinct CDR3 sequences; approximately 5.1% occur once, and the top ten carry approximately 10%. Study results and caveats: The highest TCR clonal expansion occurred in HTLV-1-associated myelopathy; multiple sclerosis fell below healthy controls.

The chain is built from TRBV6-5 and TRBJ2-1, with TRBD1 identical over 7 bases. This receptor was taken from a man aged 18 to 29 in good health. The specimen was CD4+ T cells from blood. DNA of the CDR3: TGTGCCAGCAGTTACACGGGACAGAAGCAGTTCTTC. Protein: CASSYTGQKQFF.